A single TCR beta chain is shown here with its context. In the authors' workflow: Reference gene primer amplification gave estimated nucleated cell counts. Libraries were prepared by immunoSEQ multiplex PCR; TCRdb keeps only in-frame clonotypes and omits some of them. V and J calls and clone size are given by that table; D and trimming were obtained from the DNA. The sample records about 230,000 clones, over 75% being singletons. The CDR3 is 16 residues long. Trimming shortened V by 3 bases and J by 2 bases, and 16 bases separated the two germline ends. Germline CDR1 reads MNHEY; CDR2 reads SMNVEV (reference sequence). This sample is part of a study of blood T cell repertoires in COVID-19. Study overall: Sites in the United States, Italy and Spain provided acute and convalescent COVID-19 samples. T cells, B-cell-depleted T cells, or PBMCs supplied cDNA or gDNA.

Enrolled during active infection, Seattle patients were then followed longitudinally. The chain links TRBV27 to TRBJ1-2; D gene unclear. The TCR comes from a man aged 50-59 years with COVID-19, enrolled during active disease. Sequenced input: peripheral blood. CDR3 loop: CASSFSKPSRNYGYTF. CDR3 bases: TGTGCCAGCAGTTTTTCGAAACCCTCCAGGAACTATGGCTACACCTTC.